This is a list of T cell receptor beta chains from one sample in a study of control samples from healthy donors and cancer patients. The assay was immunoSEQ multiplex PCR, and TCRdb's table has in-frame clones only and misses some. The data show some 150,000 clones, approximately 94% seen once. Material for sequencing was blood. The receptors come from a man aged 40-49 years in good health. CDR3s include the opening cysteine and the closing phenylalanine or tryptophan. D genes are given only for firm matches. The listing skips clone size in some rows; elsewhere it reads once, few, many or a size class.

TRBV27,TRBD2,TRBJ2-3,.,TGTGCCAGCAGCCCTTACAGGGTTCTAGAACTAGCGGGAGTAGGAGATACGCAGTATTTT,CASSPYRVLELAGVGDTQYF
TRBV7-9,.,TRBJ2-5,.,TGTGCCAGCAGCGAGGGGATTCAAGAGACCCAGTACTTC,CASSEGIQETQYF
TRBV27,.,TRBJ1-5,once,TGTGCCAGCGGGCCTGGTCTGGGTCAGCCCCAGCATTTT,CASGPGLGQPQHF
TRBV29-1,.,TRBJ2-7,.,TGCAGCGTTGAGGGTAGCGGCTACGAGCAGTACTTC,CSVEGSGYEQYF
TRBV28,TRBD1,TRBJ2-1,.,TGTGCCAGCAGTGGGCAGGGGGTTGGGAAGGATGAGCAGTTCTTC,CASSGQGVGKDEQFF
TRBV5-4,TRBD2,TRBJ2-2,.,TGTGCCAGCAGCTCCGGGACTAGCCCCGGGGAGCTGTTTTTT,CASSSGTSPGELFF
TRBV10-3,.,TRBJ1-1,.,TGTGCCATCAGCGGCCAGGGACGTTCGAACACTGAAGCTTTCTTT,CAISGQGRSNTEAFF
TRBV4-1,.,TRBJ2-1,once,TGCGCCAGCAGCCAAACAGGGAGCTCCTACAATGAGCAGTTCTTC,CASSQTGSSYNEQFF
TRBV3-1/TRBV3-2,.,TRBJ2-7,.,TGTGCCAGCAGCCAAGTCGATTACGAGCAGTACTTC,CASSQVDYEQYF
TRBV6-6,TRBD1,TRBJ1-1,.,TGTGCCAGCCGGGACAGACAGATGAACACTGAAGCTTTCTTT,CASRDRQMNTEAFF
TRBV9,.,TRBJ2-7,.,TGTGCCAGCAGCGTTCGGGCAGCTCCCATGGACGAGCAGTACTTC,CASSVRAAPMDEQYF
TRBV12-5,.,TRBJ1-1,.,TGTGCTAGTGGTTTTGGGGCAGGTGGTGAAGCTTTCTTT,CASGFGAGGEAFF
TRBV7-6,.,TRBJ2-3,.,TGTGCCAGCAGCCCGCTTTTTTTGGGTGTTCTGGCGGATACGCAGTATTTT,CASSPLFLGVLADTQYF
TRBV6-5,.,TRBJ2-7,.,TGTGCCAGCAATTTGGCGGGTCCGGGGAGCAACGAGCAGTACTTC,CASNLAGPGSNEQYF
TRBV6-6,.,TRBJ1-5,.,TGTGCCAGCATTAACAGGGCACCCGATCAGCCCCAGCATTTT,CASINRAPDQPQHF
TRBV4-3,TRBD1,TRBJ2-5,.,TGCGCCAGCAGCCAAGGGGGGACAGGGGGCTTCCAAGAGACCCAGTACTTC,CASSQGGTGGFQETQYF
TRBV5-1,TRBD2,TRBJ2-2,.,TGCGCCAGCAGCTCCGGACTAGCGGGGGGGTTCGCGAACACCGGGGAGCTGTTTTTT,CASSSGLAGGFANTGELFF
TRBV4-3,.,TRBJ2-7,.,TGCGCCAGCAGCCAAGAACGATCGGGGTACGAGCAGTACTTC,CASSQERSGYEQYF
TRBV7-8,.,TRBJ1-6,.,TGTGCCAGCAGCTTGTTAGGACAGAATTATAATTCACCCCTCCACTTT,CASSLLGQNYNSPLHF
TRBV7-2,.,TRBJ1-1,.,TGTGCCAGCAGCAATGAGGTTGCAGCTTTCTTT,CASSNEVAAFF
TRBV10-1,TRBD1,TRBJ2-1,.,TGCGCCAGCAGTGCCGGGACAGGGAGGGATGAGCAGTTCTTC,CASSAGTGRDEQFF
TRBV20-1,.,TRBJ2-3,.,TGCAGTGCTAGACAGGATAATACGCAGTATTTT,CSARQDNTQYF
TRBV29-1,TRBD1,TRBJ1-2,.,TGCAGCGTTGACAGTATGGGGACAGGTTCATTCCACTATGGCTACACCTTC,CSVDSMGTGSFHYGYTF
TRBV30,TRBD1,TRBJ2-3,.,TGTGCCTGGACCCTCCTAGGGACAGGGGCAGATACGCAGTATTTT,CAWTLLGTGADTQYF
TRBV3-1/TRBV3-2,.,TRBJ2-1,.,TGTGCCAGCAGCCAAAGAGGGTTCCGGTTCGATGAGCAGTTCTTC,CASSQRGFRFDEQFF
TRBV24-1,.,TRBJ1-5,.,TGTGCCACCAGGCCGGGCAGAGTGGGCAATCAGCCCCAGCATTTT,CATRPGRVGNQPQHF
TRBV7-3,.,TRBJ2-7,.,TGTGCCAGCAGTCGTGAGGGGGGTTTGACCTACGAGCAGTACTTC,CASSREGGLTYEQYF
TRBV4-2,.,TRBJ1-1,.,TGTGCCAGCAGCCAAACTACAGGGGAAGCTTTCTTT,CASSQTTGEAFF
TRBV7-9,.,TRBJ2-7,.,TGTGCCAGCAGCGCGACGGGTAGCGGCCCTTCCTACGAGCAGTACTTC,CASSATGSGPSYEQYF
TRBV5-4,.,TRBJ1-2,.,TGTGCCAGCAGCTCTACAGATGACTATGGCTACACCTTC,CASSSTDDYGYTF
TRBV4-1,.,TRBJ2-5,.,TGCGCCAGCAGCCGCTTTAGCAGCGCCCTACAAGAGACCCAGTACTTC,CASSRFSSALQETQYF
TRBV5-1,.,TRBJ1-2,.,TGCGCCAGCGGGGAGACCAACTATGGCTACACCTTC,CASGETNYGYTF
TRBV6-5,.,TRBJ1-5,.,TGTGCCAGCAGGTTACAGGGCGATAGCAATCAGCCCCAGCATTTT,CASRLQGDSNQPQHF